Following are 30 T cell receptor beta chains from one sample sequenced in a study of cytomegalovirus exposure and HLA in healthy donors. The primer mix had 60 Vbeta and 13 Jbeta primers. Data came from immunoSEQ multiplex PCR; TCRdb stores just in-frame clones and leaves some out. The sample carries about 140,000 clones, approximately 84% recorded once. Source material: PBMCs. These receptor sequences come from a woman between 40 and 50 years old in good health and CMV-seronegative.

The genes are TRBV28 and TRBJ1-5; 7 bases align to TRBD1. This CDR3 is 15 amino acids long. With 5 bases clipped from V and 6 bases from J, the junction kept 10 bases outside the gene matches. Germline V gene lookup returns CDR1 MDHEN and CDR2 SYDVKM. This CDR3 is CASSLDRVNGQPQHF. The CDR3, as DNA: TGTGCCAGCAGTCTCGACAGGGTGAATGGTCAGCCCCAGCATTTT.

V and J are TRBV11-2 and TRBJ2-5; TRBD2 aligns across 9 bases. V lost 4 bases to trimming and J lost 5 bases; unmatched junction nucleotides: 14. This CDR3 is 17 amino acids long. Per germline, CDR1 SGHAT and CDR2 FQNNGV. This chain's CDR3 is CASSSPLGLAGRETQYF. The CDR3 nucleotides are TGTGCCAGCAGCTCCCCTCTTGGCCTAGCGGGAAGGGAGACCCAGTACTTC. The entire variable domain, with the rest obtained from reference TRBV11-2 and TRBJ2-5, is as follows: EAGVAQSPRYKIIEKRQSVAFWCNPISGHATLYWYQQILGQGPKLLIQFQNNGVVDDSQLPKDRFSAERLKGVDSTLKIQPAKLEDSAVYLCASSSPLGLAGRETQYFGPGTRLLVL.

Only a few counts were recorded for this clone. This rearrangement joins TRBV27 to TRBJ2-1, with a possible D match to TRBD2 (5 bases). The CDR3 has 13 residues. The V end lost 6 bases, the J end lost 4 bases, and 10 bases lay between the germline ends. Germline assignment: CDR1 MNHEY and CDR2 SMNVEV (reference sequence). The CDR3 nucleotides read TGTGCCAGCAGCCCCGGGATGTACAATGAGCAGTTCTTC. It specifies CASSPGMYNEQFF.

There are a few counts of this clone. The gene calls are TRBV11-2 and TRBJ2-7; 8 bases are shared with TRBD2. V was clipped by 1 base and J by 2 bases; unmatched bases: 10. Germline V gene lookup returns CDR1 SGHAT and CDR2 FQNNGV. This CDR3 is 17 amino acids long. CDR3 coding DNA: TGTGCCAGCAGCTTAGGGGAACTAGCAGCGGGGGCCTACGAGCAGTACTTC. Residues: CASSLGELAAGAYEQYF.

V and J are TRBV28 and TRBJ1-2, with 9 bases identical to TRBD1. From germline, CDR1 is MDHEN and CDR2 SYDVKM. V shed 6 bases and J 4 bases; nucleotides not matched to a gene: 12. CDR3 length equals 16 residues. The CDR3 reads CASSSLTPGQGYGYTF. The CDR3 nucleotides read TGTGCCAGCAGCTCCTTAACTCCGGGACAGGGCTATGGCTACACCTTC.

CDR3 sequence: CASVQGETQYF. The CDR3, as DNA: TGTGCCAGCGTACAGGGGGAGACCCAGTACTTC. V usage is TRBV5-4 and J usage is TRBJ2-5; TRBD1 matches 7 bases. V lost 7 bases, J lost 5 bases, and 2 bases stayed unmatched. Looked up from germline, CDR1 is SGHNT and CDR2 is YYREEE (reference sequence). The length of the CDR3 is 11 residues. Full variable domain (missing parts from reference TRBV5-4 and TRBJ2-5): ETGVTQSPTHLIKTRGQQVTLRCSSQSGHNTVSWYQQALGQGPQFIFQYYREEENGRGNFPPRFSGLQFPNYSSELNVNALELDDSALYLCASVQGETQYFGPGTRLLVL.

The J gene is TRBJ2-1, the V gene TRBV28; 11 positions agree with TRBD2. The V segment lost 8 bases and the J segment 3 bases; nucleotides outside the gene matches: 6. This CDR3 has 15 amino acids. Germline V lookup: CDR1 MDHEN, CDR2 SYDVKM. The CDR3 is CASHALAGGYNEQFF. CDR3 sequence (DNA): TGTGCCAGCCACGCTCTAGCGGGAGGCTACAATGAGCAGTTCTTC.

This rearrangement joins TRBV18 to TRBJ2-2; D possibly corresponds to TRBD2 (6 bases). This CDR3 spans 14 amino acids. V was shortened by 4 bases and J by 5 bases, with 11 bases between the two germline ends. The germline V gene has CDR1 KGHSH and CDR2 LQKENI. The CDR3 DNA reads TGTGCCAGCTCACAGTCTGCGGGAACCGGGGAGCTGTTTTTT. It codes for CASSQSAGTGELFF.

This clone appeared a few times. V gene TRBV4-3 combines with J gene TRBJ2-3; the D gene is possibly TRBD2 (6 bases). The ends were cut back, 2 bases at V and 0 bases at J, with 12 bases in the middle. From germline, CDR1 is LGHNA and CDR2 YSLEER. CDR3 size: 16 residues. The CDR3 region has the DNA TGCGCCAGCAGCCAAACTGCCGGGACTAGCACAGATACGCAGTATTTT. Translation: CASSQTAGTSTDTQYF.

This clone was recorded only once. The rearrangement uses TRBV6-5 and TRBJ2-7; D perhaps matches TRBD2 (6 bases). The CDR3 contains 15 residues. Germline V lookup: CDR1 MNHEY, CDR2 SVGAGI. Trimming removed 0 bases from V and 4 bases from J, with 13 bases in between. The CDR3 DNA sequence: TGTGCCAGCAGTTACTCTGGCGGGGCAGGATACGAGCAGTACTTC. Protein: CASSYSGGAGYEQYF.

The rearrangement links TRBV4-1 to TRBJ1-3; D may be TRBD1 (5 bases). Germline CDR1 MGHRA, CDR2 YSYEKL. The CDR3 length is 15 residues. V lost 0 bases and J lost 4, with 10 bases in between. CDR3 DNA: TGCGCCAGCAGCCAAGAGGGGCTAGTAGGAAACACCATATATTTT. Protein sequence: CASSQEGLVGNTIYF.

This clone occurred once. This rearrangement joins TRBV10-2 to TRBJ2-7; TRBD2 is a possible D gene (5 bases). Trimming left V 3 bases short and J 2 bases short, with 11 bases between. The CDR3 covers 14 residues. In germline, CDR1 is WSHSY, CDR2 SAAADI. CDR3: CASSDRGIAYEQYF. The CDR3 DNA reads as TGCGCCAGCAGTGACAGAGGGATAGCCTACGAGCAGTACTTC.

This clone has only one observation. The CDR3 DNA follows: TGCGCCAGCAGCCAAGTTCTAGGAGACGAGCAGTACTTC. It translates to CASSQVLGDEQYF. This chain uses TRBV4-3 with TRBJ2-7; D gene ambiguous. CDR1 is LGHNA and CDR2 is YSLEER in the germline V gene. The V gene lost 1 base and the J gene lost 5 bases, with 9 bases spanning the gap. The CDR3 is 13 amino acids.

V gene TRBV11-2 combines with J gene TRBJ2-7; D is possibly TRBD2 (5 bases). Germline V CDR1 and CDR2: SGHAT, FQNNGV. The CDR3 totals 12 residues. Trimming pared 5 bases from V and 1 base from J, leaving 6 bases between. CDR3 DNA sequence: TGTGCCAGCAGCATAGCGTCCTACGAGCAGTACTTC. Encoded protein: CASSIASYEQYF.

Points on this clone: One end of the junction is discordant with germline, which a read error may explain. The chain recombines TRBV7-9 with TRBJ2-7; tentative D call: TRBD2 (6 bases). CDR3 size: 17 residues. Germline assignment: CDR1 SEHNR and CDR2 FQNEAQ (reference sequence). In DNA, the CDR3 is TGTTCCAGCAGCTCCGGGGTGGGGACTCGCCTAGACTACGAGCAGTACTTC. This gives the protein CSSSSGVGTRLDYEQYF.

The V and J genes are TRBV19 and TRBJ2-7, with 14 bases aligning to TRBD2. The CDR3 loop spans 20 amino acids. V gave up 3 bases and J gave up 5 bases; unmatched junction bases: 18. Germline CDR1 LNHDA, CDR2 SQIVND (reference sequence). In DNA form, the CDR3 reads TGTGCCAGTAGTATGGGACCACGACTAGCGGGAGGGCCTTCTTGGGACGAGCAGTACTTC. This gives the protein CASSMGPRLAGGPSWDEQYF.

Only one count was recorded for this clone. The chain is built from TRBV5-1 and TRBJ2-3, with no clear D. CDR1 and CDR2 (germline): SGHRS, YFSETQ. V was cut by 3 bases and J by 3 bases, with 8 bases left in between. The CDR3 extends over 13 amino acids. Here the CDR3 reads CASSSLFTDTQYF. CDR3 DNA sequence: TGCGCCAGCAGCTCACTATTTACAGATACGCAGTATTTT.

V is TRBV6-6 and J is TRBJ2-2, with 9 bases that match TRBD1. This CDR3 is 16 amino acids long. The J segment lost 7 bases and the V segment lost 6 bases, leaving 12 bases of the junction unmatched. The germline V gene has CDR1 MNHNY and CDR2 SVGAGI (reference sequence). In DNA, the CDR3 is TGTGCCAGCAGCCCTCCTGGGACAGGGTCGATCGGGGAGCTGTTTTTT. Translating it yields CASSPPGTGSIGELFF.

This clone has a single count. The chain has TRBV5-4 and TRBJ2-5, with a tentative D call TRBD2 (5 bases). Trimming removed 1 base from V and 7 bases from J, with 11 bases in between. The CDR3 totals 13 residues. Germline CDR1 is SGHNT and CDR2 is YYREEE (reference sequence). CDR3 sequence (DNA): TGTGCCAGCAGCTTGAGGGAGATGGTGACCCAGTACTTC. This sequence encodes CASSLREMVTQYF. Together with reference TRBV5-4 and TRBJ2-5, the CDR3 gives the full variable domain: ETGVTQSPTHLIKTRGQQVTLRCSSQSGHNTVSWYQQALGQGPQFIFQYYREEENGRGNFPPRFSGLQFPNYSSELNVNALELDDSALYLCASSLREMVTQYFGPGTRLLVL.

This clone was detected once. This sequence joins TRBV9 and TRBJ1-3, with D uncertain. The CDR3 is 15 residues long. CDR1 is SGDLS, CDR2 YYNGEE, per germline. Trimming shortened V by 0 bases and J by 4 bases, and 11 bases separated the two germline ends. The CDR3 is CASSVAAGEGNTIYF. For the CDR3, the DNA is TGTGCCAGCAGCGTAGCGGCAGGCGAGGGAAACACCATATATTTT.

The V and J genes are TRBV5-1 and TRBJ2-7; tentative D call: TRBD1 (8 bases). The CDR3 sequence is 16 residues long. CDR1 and CDR2 from the germline V gene are SGHRS and YFSETQ. Trimming took 4 bases from V and 5 from J, leaving 22 bases between them. CDR3 in DNA: TGCGCCAGCAGCCTTAACAGGGGGGGATTGGGGAACGAGCAGTACTTC. Protein: CASSLNRGGLGNEQYF.

J is TRBJ1-2 and V is TRBV7-9; D is possibly TRBD1 (5 bases). This CDR3 has 12 amino acids. Germline values: CDR1 SEHNR, CDR2 FQNEAQ (reference sequence). The V and J ends lost 5 bases and 11 bases respectively, with 15 bases between them. DNA for the CDR3: TGTGCCAGCAGCCCCGGGGGGAAAACGTACACCTTC. This sequence encodes CASSPGGKTYTF.

This clone was detected a few times. The CDR3 nucleotides are TGTGCCAGCAGTTCTCTCGACAGGGCCTATGGCTACACCTTC. Its translation: CASSSLDRAYGYTF. J is TRBJ1-2 and V is TRBV27; 7 bases agree with TRBD1. Germline V CDR1 and CDR2: MNHEY, SMNVEV (reference sequence). V was pared by 4 bases and J by 4 bases, with 6 bases of the junction left unmatched. The CDR3 totals 14 residues.

This clone appeared a single time. The chain carries TRBV14 and TRBJ2-6; no clear D gene. V lost 3 bases and J lost 1, with 13 bases in between. Germline V gene data show CDR1 as SGHDN and CDR2 as FVKESK. This CDR3 comprises 17 residues. In nucleotides, the CDR3 is TGTGCCAGCAGCCACCTTAACGCCAGGTCTGGGGCCAACGTCCTGACTTTC. It yields the protein CASSHLNARSGANVLTF.

This clone appeared a few times. This rearrangement joins TRBV9 to TRBJ2-5, with D perhaps matching TRBD1 (5 bases). With 1 base removed from V and 4 bases from J, the gap between germline ends came to 14 bases. This CDR3 contains 15 residues. Germline V gene lookup returns CDR1 SGDLS and CDR2 YYNGEE. CDR3 loop: CASSVSGQGLETQYF. For the CDR3, the DNA is TGTGCCAGCAGCGTAAGTGGCCAGGGCTTAGAGACCCAGTACTTC.

The chain links TRBV7-2 to TRBJ2-3, with 12 bases matching TRBD2. CDR3 length: 16 amino acids. With V trimmed by 1 base and J by 7 bases, 6 bases remained unmatched. Germline V gene data show CDR1 as SGHTA and CDR2 as FQGNSA. Here the CDR3 reads CASSLVTSGSSNTQYF. The CDR3 region has the DNA TGTGCCAGCAGCTTAGTGACTAGCGGGAGCTCAAATACGCAGTATTTT.

In its sample, this clone was seen a few times. V gene TRBV5-1 combines with J gene TRBJ2-1; 12 bases map to TRBD2. V trimming: 4 bases; J trimming: 6 bases; junction bases outside the gene matches: 8. CDR1 is SGHRS and CDR2 is YFSETQ in the germline V gene. The CDR3 is 16 residues long. The CDR3 reads CASSLLLAGGANEQFF. Written as DNA, the CDR3 is TGCGCCAGCAGCCTCCTACTAGCGGGAGGTGCCAATGAGCAGTTCTTC.

V usage is TRBV18 and J usage is TRBJ2-7; 7 bases match TRBD1. The CDR3 totals 14 residues. The trim removed 2 bases at V and 1 base at J, leaving 2 bases unmatched. Germline CDR1 reads KGHSH; CDR2 reads LQKENI. As DNA, the CDR3 is TGTGCCAGCTCACCAGGGACAGAGTCCTACGAGCAGTACTTC. The encoded protein is CASSPGTESYEQYF.

V and J are TRBV19 and TRBJ2-7, with 11 nucleotides matching TRBD2. Germline trimming cut 10 bases from V and 1 base from J; bases unmatched to any gene: 9. The V gene's germline CDR1 is LNHDA and CDR2 SQIVND (reference sequence). The CDR3 extends over 15 amino acids. CDR3 coding DNA: TGTGCCACTAACGTCGGGACTAGCGGTTCCTACGAGCAGTACTTC. Translation: CATNVGTSGSYEQYF.

This chain joins TRBV27 and TRBJ2-7; weak D call: TRBD1 (5 bases). Looked up from germline, CDR1 is MNHEY and CDR2 is SMNVEV (reference sequence). Trimming cost V 4 bases and J 0 bases, with 10 bases left between them. The CDR3 is made up of 14 amino acids. The DNA for the CDR3 is TGTGCCAGCAGTTCAAGACAGTCCTCCTACGAGCAGTACTTC. Protein product: CASSSRQSSYEQYF.